This T cell receptor (beta chain) was observed in a study of tumor-infiltrating lymphocytes in primary liver carcinoma. Study conclusions and caveats: Tumor region pairs outstripped tumor-adjacent and tumor-blood pairs in overlap.

This clonotype has only one observation. The target antigen is unknown. Germline is not matched at one junction end, which may reflect a read error. Looked up from germline, CDR1 is ENHRY and CDR2 is SYGVKD. The CDR3 totals 16 residues. Total RNA (roughly 530 ng) served as template for TCR beta cDNA synthesis primed by a constant-region primer. For TCR beta, libraries were produced by three nested multiplex PCR rounds using slightly modified ARM-PCR. TRBV1-TRBV30 forward primers paired with a C-beta reverse primer were used in the first two PCR rounds, which ran about 11 cycles each. Using its own MiXCR run on the multiplex PCR reads, TCRdb lists one record per CDR3 protein. The top ten clones hold under 8.5% of a sample with 300,000 to 400,000 distinct CDR3 sequences, almost 65% of them seen once. Germline DNA was also extracted, and blood RNA derived from unsorted whole blood.

This chain joins TRBV10-3 and TRBJ2-1, with D perhaps being TRBD1 or TRBD2 (5 bases each). The specimen sequenced was peripheral blood. This TCR derives from a man aged 40-50 years with primary liver carcinoma and hepatitis B virus infection. The CDR3 DNA reads TGTGCCATCAGCATCTCCGGGACGGAGGTATACAGTGAGCAGTTCTTC. This codes for CAISISGTEVYSEQFF.